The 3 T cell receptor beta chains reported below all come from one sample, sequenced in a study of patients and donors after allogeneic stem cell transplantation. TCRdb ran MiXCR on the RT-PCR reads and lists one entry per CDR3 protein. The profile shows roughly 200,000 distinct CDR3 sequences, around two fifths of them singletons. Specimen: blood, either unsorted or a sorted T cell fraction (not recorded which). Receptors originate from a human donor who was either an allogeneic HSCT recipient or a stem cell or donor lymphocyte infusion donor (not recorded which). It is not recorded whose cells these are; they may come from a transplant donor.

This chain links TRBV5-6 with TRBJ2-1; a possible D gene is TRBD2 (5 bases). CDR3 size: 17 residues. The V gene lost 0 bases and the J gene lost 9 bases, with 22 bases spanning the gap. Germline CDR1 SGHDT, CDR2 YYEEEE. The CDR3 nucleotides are TGTGCCAGCAGCTTGGTCGCGTCCAGCATGGGAGTACTTGAGCAGTTCTTC. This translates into CASSLVASSMGVLEQFF.

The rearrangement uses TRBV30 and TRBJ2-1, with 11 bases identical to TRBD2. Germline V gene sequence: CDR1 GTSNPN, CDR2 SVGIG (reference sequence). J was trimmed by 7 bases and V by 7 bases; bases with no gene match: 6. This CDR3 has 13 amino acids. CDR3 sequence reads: CALAGGAANEQFF. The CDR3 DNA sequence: TGTGCCTTAGCGGGAGGGGCGGCAAATGAGCAGTTCTTC.

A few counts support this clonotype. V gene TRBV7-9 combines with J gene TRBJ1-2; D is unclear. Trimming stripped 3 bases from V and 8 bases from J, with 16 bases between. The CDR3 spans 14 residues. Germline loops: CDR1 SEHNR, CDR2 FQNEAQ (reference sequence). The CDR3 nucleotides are TGTGCCAGCAGCTTTTACCGAGAAACTAGAGGCTACACCTTC. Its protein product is CASSFYRETRGYTF.